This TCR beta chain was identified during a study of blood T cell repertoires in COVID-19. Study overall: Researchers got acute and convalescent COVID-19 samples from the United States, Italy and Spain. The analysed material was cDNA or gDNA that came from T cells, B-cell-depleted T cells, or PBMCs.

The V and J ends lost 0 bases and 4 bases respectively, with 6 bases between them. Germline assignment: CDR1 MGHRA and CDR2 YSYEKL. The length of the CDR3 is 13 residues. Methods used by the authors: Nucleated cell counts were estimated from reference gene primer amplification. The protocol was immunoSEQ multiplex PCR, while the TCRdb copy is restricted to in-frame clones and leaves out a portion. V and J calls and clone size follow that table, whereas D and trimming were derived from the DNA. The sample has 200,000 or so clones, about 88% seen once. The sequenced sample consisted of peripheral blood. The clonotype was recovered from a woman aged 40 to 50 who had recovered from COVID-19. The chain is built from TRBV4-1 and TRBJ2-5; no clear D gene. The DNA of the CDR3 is TGCGCCAGCAGCCAAGAGCCCAGAGAGACCCAGTACTTC. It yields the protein CASSQEPRETQYF.